This T cell receptor beta chain derives from a study of blood T cell repertoires in COVID-19. Only in-frame clones appear in the TCRdb table, and some are missing; sequencing was by immunoSEQ multiplex PCR. The data show about 23,000 clones, approximately 94% seen once. The germline V gene encodes CDR1 MDHEN and CDR2 SYDVKM. With 6 bases removed from V and 7 bases from J, the gap between germline ends came to 10 bases. This CDR3 has 12 residues. The genes are TRBV28 and TRBJ1-5, with D tentatively TRBD1 (6 bases). The source material was peripheral blood. The receptor was derived from a woman aged 45-65 years with active COVID-19. The CDR3 DNA reads as TGTGCCAGCAGACAGGGCAGCCAGCCCCAGCATTTT. Translating gives CASRQGSQPQHF.